Listed here are 25 T cell receptor beta chains from one sample, sequenced in a study of T cell repertoires in cytomegalovirus infection. TCRdb ran MiXCR on the reads and lists one entry per CDR3 protein. The data hold hundreds of thousands of distinct CDR3 sequences, with roughly a sixth observed a single time. The sample was PBMCs. These receptors originate from a human donor in good health (CMV status not recorded). Some clones in this sample may be carry-over from other donors' samples.

This clonotype has at least ten counts. This chain uses TRBV7-2 with TRBJ2-7, with D hard to call. There are 14 residues in the CDR3. The germline CDR1 and CDR2 sequences are SGHTA and FQGNSA. V was cut by 5 bases and J by 2 bases, with 13 bases left in between. Here the CDR3 reads CASSQRVLAYEQYF. The CDR3 DNA reads as TGTGCCAGCAGCCAACGGGTTCTAGCCTACGAGCAGTACTTC.

There are many counts of this clonotype. The DNA of the CDR3 is TGTGCCAGCAGATCCCCTCCTTCATCTGGGGCCAACGTCCTGACTTTC. It codes for CASRSPPSSGANVLTF. The chain uses TRBV6-2 or TRBV6-3 and TRBJ2-6; D is ambiguous. The CDR3 loop spans 16 amino acids. Per germline, CDR1 MNHEY and CDR2 SVGEGT. The V end was cut by 6 bases, the J end by 1 base, with 13 bases between.

There are a few counts of this clonotype. The J gene is TRBJ2-5, the V gene TRBV2, with 10 nucleotides matching TRBD2. The germline V gene encodes CDR1 SNHLY and CDR2 FYNNEI. V lost 10 bases, J lost 1 base, and 6 bases stayed unmatched. The length of the CDR3 is 14 residues. The CDR3 DNA is TGTGCCACAGGGGCTAGCGGGGGCCAAGAGACCCAGTACTTC. Translating gives CATGASGGQETQYF.

Many counts were recorded for this clonotype. This sequence joins TRBV12-3 or TRBV12-4 and TRBJ1-5, with 10 bases matching TRBD1. V lost 5 bases and J lost 5; bases outside the gene matches: 6. The CDR3 sequence is 15 residues long. CDR3 sequence: CASSTDRGLYQPQHF. For the CDR3, the DNA is TGTGCCAGCAGTACGGACAGGGGGTTATATCAGCCCCAGCATTTT.

There are many counts of this clonotype. J is TRBJ2-6 and V is TRBV28, with no clear D. Germline V lookup: CDR1 MDHEN, CDR2 SYDVKM. The CDR3 is 14 amino acids. Between the trimmed V and J ends, which lost 8 bases and 0 bases, there was a span of 8 bases. The CDR3 is CASLPYSGANVLTF. The CDR3 coding sequence is TGTGCCAGCCTTCCTTACTCTGGGGCCAACGTCCTGACTTTC.

This clonotype was seen only a few times. This sequence joins TRBV20-1 and TRBJ1-2, with D possibly matching TRBD1 (6 bases). The CDR3 is 12 amino acids. CDR1 DFQATT and CDR2 SNEGSKA come from the germline V gene (reference sequence). The germline V and J ends were trimmed by 5 bases and 8 bases, with 15 bases remaining between them. CDR3 coding DNA: TGCAGTGCTCCGCAGGGGAGCCGGGGCTACACCTTC. Translating gives CSAPQGSRGYTF.

This clonotype was recorded many times. The V gene is TRBV19, the J gene TRBJ2-7; no firm D call. Germline V CDR1 and CDR2: LNHDA, SQIVND (reference sequence). The CDR3 is 13 amino acids. The V end lost 3 bases, the J end lost 6 bases, and 12 bases lay between the germline ends. The CDR3: CASSMVRTAEQYF. The DNA of the CDR3 is TGTGCCAGTAGTATGGTACGGACCGCCGAGCAGTACTTC.

This clonotype was counted between two and nine times. The chain links TRBV12-3 or TRBV12-4 to TRBJ1-5; 9 nucleotides agree with TRBD1. Unmatched junction bases numbered 7, after V lost 6 bases and J lost 4 bases. This CDR3 is 15 amino acids long. The CDR3 loop reads CASSPGQGKNQPQHF. As DNA, the CDR3 is TGTGCCAGCAGCCCGGGACAGGGAAAGAATCAGCCCCAGCATTTT.

This rearrangement joins TRBV18 to TRBJ2-2, with a possible D match to TRBD2 (5 bases). Germline V lookup: CDR1 KGHSH, CDR2 LQKENI. The CDR3 has 15 amino acids. V was shortened by 2 bases and J by 4 bases, with 11 bases between the two germline ends. The CDR3 bases are TGTGCCAGCTCACCAACTACTAGATCCACCGGGGAGCTGTTTTTT. Residues: CASSPTTRSTGELFF.

This clonotype appeared a few times. The rearrangement links TRBV27 to TRBJ2-2; D tentatively fits TRBD1 or TRBD2 (5 bases each). V was cut by 5 bases and J by 1 base, with 14 bases left in between. The CDR3 spans 16 residues. Germline V gene lookup returns CDR1 MNHEY and CDR2 SMNVEV (reference sequence). For the CDR3, the DNA is TGTGCCAGCAGTACACGAGGGGATGTGAACACCGGGGAGCTGTTTTTT. Its protein product is CASSTRGDVNTGELFF.

Only a few counts were recorded for this clonotype. The rearrangement links TRBV20-1 to TRBJ2-3, with TRBD2 matching 12 bases. The length of the CDR3 is 14 residues. Trimming at V came to 6 bases and at J to 1 base, leaving 2 bases not matched to a gene. Germline CDR1 DFQATT, CDR2 SNEGSKA (reference sequence). CDR3 in amino acids: CSAGLAGRTDTQYF. The CDR3 DNA reads TGCAGTGCAGGACTAGCGGGGCGCACAGATACGCAGTATTTT.

As for this clonotype: Mismatch with germline at one junction end may stem from a read error. The chain couples TRBV7-9 to TRBJ2-3, with D tentatively TRBD2 (5 bases). CDR3 size: 13 residues. CDR1 and CDR2 (germline): SEHNR, FQNEAQ (reference sequence). The CDR3 DNA is TGTGCTAGCAGCCCTAGCAGGCCAGATACGCAGTATTTT. Its translation is CASSPSRPDTQYF. The full variable domain, rest sourced from reference TRBV7-9 and TRBJ2-3, is DTGVSQNPRHKITKRGQNVTFRCDPISEHNRLYWYRQTLGQGPEFLTYFQNEAQLEKSRLLSDRFSAERPKGSFSTLEIQRTEQGDSAMYLCASSPSRPDTQYFGPGTRLTVL.

This clonotype was picked up a small number of times. This rearrangement joins TRBV14 to TRBJ2-3; 8 nucleotides match TRBD2. J was trimmed by 2 bases and V by 1 base; bases with no gene match: 8. This CDR3 spans 17 amino acids. Germline CDR1 SGHDN, CDR2 FVKESK. CDR3 coding DNA: TGTGCCAGCAGCCAAGGGTTAGCGGGGCCTTACACAGATACGCAGTATTTT. Encoded protein: CASSQGLAGPYTDTQYF. The full variable domain, rest sourced from reference TRBV14 and TRBJ2-3, is EAGVTQFPSHSVIEKGQTVTLRCDPISGHDNLYWYRRVMGKEIKFLLHFVKESKQDESGMPNNRFLAERTGGTYSTLKVQPAELEDSGVYFCASSQGLAGPYTDTQYFGPGTRLTVL.

This clonotype was found a few times. CDR3 DNA sequence: TGTGCCAGCAGCCCTGGGGACGTCTCTGAAGCTTTCTTT. This translates into CASSPGDVSEAFF. The J gene is TRBJ1-1, the V gene TRBV6-5, with TRBD1 as a possible D gene (5 bases). The CDR3 has 13 residues. The V end was cut by 6 bases, the J end by 6 bases, with 14 bases between. Germline V lookup: CDR1 MNHEY, CDR2 SVGAGI.

This rearrangement joins TRBV12-3 or TRBV12-4 to TRBJ1-1; no reliable D call. V was clipped by 5 bases and J by 0 bases, with 10 bases between them. The CDR3 has 14 residues. CDR3 sequence: CASSHRKLNTEAFF. The CDR3, as DNA: TGTGCCAGCAGTCATCGGAAGTTGAACACTGAAGCTTTCTTT.

This clonotype was observed many times. The rearrangement uses TRBV6-5 and TRBJ1-1; tentatively, D is TRBD1 (6 bases). Germline assignment: CDR1 MNHEY and CDR2 SVGAGI. The CDR3 length is 17 residues. V dropped 2 bases and J dropped 1 base, with 17 bases sitting between them. CDR3 loop: CASSYGGGGTGNTEAFF. The CDR3 DNA sequence: TGTGCCAGCAGTTACGGCGGCGGGGGCACGGGGAACACTGAAGCTTTCTTT.

The CDR3 nucleotides are TGCGCCAGCAGCCAACCCGACAGGGCAGAGACCCAGTACTTC. It translates to CASSQPDRAETQYF. The chain couples TRBV4-1 to TRBJ2-5; 7 nucleotides agree with TRBD1. Germline values: CDR1 MGHRA, CDR2 YSYEKL. The CDR3 has 14 amino acids. The trim removed 2 bases at V and 4 bases at J, leaving 4 bases unmatched.

This clonotype was observed many times. The rearrangement uses TRBV7-2 and TRBJ1-2; D perhaps matches TRBD1 (5 bases). Trimming took 1 base from V and 7 from J, leaving 13 bases between them. The CDR3 has 14 residues. From germline, CDR1 is SGHTA and CDR2 FQGNSA. The CDR3 nucleotides read TGTGCCAGCAGCTTAGGCCCAGGTGGGACTGGCTACACCTTC. Protein product: CASSLGPGGTGYTF.

This clonotype was recorded many times. The rearrangement joins TRBV7-8 to TRBJ1-2, with 7 bases that match TRBD1. The V segment lost 5 bases and the J segment 8 bases; nucleotides outside the gene matches: 8. Per the germline V gene, CDR1 is SGHVS and CDR2 is FQNEAQ. This CDR3 is 13 amino acids long. Here the CDR3 reads CASSVDRDKGYTF. The CDR3 DNA sequence: TGTGCCAGCAGCGTCGACAGGGATAAAGGCTACACCTTC.

This clonotype was picked up many times. The genes are TRBV7-2 and TRBJ1-3, with D perhaps TRBD1 (6 bases). V lost 5 bases and J 5 bases, leaving 10 bases between the germline ends. The CDR3 spans 13 residues. Germline-derived CDR1 and CDR2 are SGHTA and FQGNSA. CDR3 DNA sequence: TGTGCCAGCAGCCCCGGACAGAGAAACACCATATATTTT. This translates into CASSPGQRNTIYF. Full variable domain (rest looked up from reference TRBV7-2 and TRBJ1-3): GAGVSQSPSNKVTEKGKDVELRCDPISGHTALYWYRQSLGQGLEFLIYFQGNSAPDKSGLPSDRFSAERTGGSVSTLTIQRTQQEDSAVYLCASSPGQRNTIYFGEGSWLTVV.

This clonotype was detected many times. V and J are TRBV7-2 and TRBJ1-2; a weak D match, TRBD1 (5 bases). Trimming left V 2 bases short and J 4 bases short, with 17 bases between. In germline, CDR1 is SGHTA, CDR2 FQGNSA. CDR3 length: 16 residues. In DNA form, the CDR3 reads TGTGCCAGCAGCTTACAGGCGCGCAGGGAGGGCTATGGCTACACCTTC. Translation: CASSLQARREGYGYTF.

CDR3 nucleotides: TGTGCCAGCAGCCCCGAGAGGGGCACAGATACGCAGTATTTT. It yields the protein CASSPERGTDTQYF. This sequence joins TRBV12-3 or TRBV12-4 and TRBJ2-3, with a possible D match to TRBD2 (5 bases). Trimming shortened V by 6 bases and J by 1 base, and 11 bases separated the two germline ends. The CDR3 spans 14 residues.

This clonotype has more than one count but fewer than ten. This sequence joins TRBV5-4 and TRBJ2-7; the match to TRBD1 covers 11 bases. Losses at the gene ends were 5 bases for V and 3 bases for J; bases not matched to a gene: 7. Per the germline V gene, CDR1 is SGHNT and CDR2 is YYREEE (reference sequence). CDR3 length: 15 amino acids. The CDR3: CASSDAGTGGYEQYF. In nucleotides, the CDR3 is TGTGCCAGCAGTGACGCCGGGACAGGGGGCTACGAGCAGTACTTC.

This clonotype has a count of ten or more. The V gene is TRBV7-2, the J gene TRBJ2-7, with no clear D. The germline gives CDR1 SGHTA, CDR2 FQGNSA. V lost 1 base and J 2 bases, leaving 3 bases between the germline ends. The CDR3 is made up of 12 amino acids. The CDR3 is CASSLDPYEQYF. CDR3 in DNA: TGTGCCAGCAGCTTAGACCCCTACGAGCAGTACTTC. The full variable domain, with the rest looked up from reference TRBV7-2 and TRBJ2-7, is GAGVSQSPSNKVTEKGKDVELRCDPISGHTALYWYRQSLGQGLEFLIYFQGNSAPDKSGLPSDRFSAERTGGSVSTLTIQRTQQEDSAVYLCASSLDPYEQYFGPGTRLTVT.

This chain connects TRBV19 to TRBJ2-1; D is unclear. Trimming shortened V by 7 bases and J by 7 bases, and 14 bases separated the two germline ends. This CDR3 has 13 residues. The germline gives CDR1 LNHDA, CDR2 SQIVND (reference sequence). CDR3 bases: TGTGCCAGTAAATCAGGAGCTAATAATGAGCAGTTCTTC. Its translation is CASKSGANNEQFF. Full variable domain (missing parts from reference TRBV19 and TRBJ2-1): DGGITQSPKYLFRKEGQNVTLSCEQNLNHDAMYWYRQDPGQGLRLIYYSQIVNDFQKGDIAEGYSVSREKKESFPLTVTSAQKNPTAFYLCASKSGANNEQFFGPGTRLTVL.